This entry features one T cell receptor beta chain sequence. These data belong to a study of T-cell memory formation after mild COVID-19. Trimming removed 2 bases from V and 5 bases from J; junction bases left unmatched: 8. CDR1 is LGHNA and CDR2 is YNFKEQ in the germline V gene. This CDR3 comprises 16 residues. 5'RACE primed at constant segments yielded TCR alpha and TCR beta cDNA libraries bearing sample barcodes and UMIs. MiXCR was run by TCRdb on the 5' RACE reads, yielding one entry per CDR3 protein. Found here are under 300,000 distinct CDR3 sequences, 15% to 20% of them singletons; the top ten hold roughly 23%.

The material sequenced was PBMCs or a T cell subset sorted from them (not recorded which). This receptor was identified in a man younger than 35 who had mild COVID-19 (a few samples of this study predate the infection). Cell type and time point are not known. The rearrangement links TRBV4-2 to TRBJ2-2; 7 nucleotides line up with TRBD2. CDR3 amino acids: CASSQTGTTSTGELFF. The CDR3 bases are TGTGCCAGCAGCCAAACCGGGACTACCTCAACCGGGGAGCTGTTTTTT.